This TCR beta chain was recorded in a study of blood T cell repertoires in COVID-19 (dated by TCRdb to about 2020). Background for the entire study: The collaborator samples originated in the United States, Italy and Spain and spanned the acute and convalescent phases of COVID-19. Where available, HLA class I and class II types were taken from metadata supplied by the sample provider and were not determined by assay-based typing. The material from the prospective study consisted of cDNA or gDNA derived from T cells, B-cell-depleted T cells, or PBMCs. Subjects who had been exposed to COVID-19, were actively infected with it, or had recovered from it provided the deeply sampled blood TCRbeta repertoires that made up the dataset. The repertoires were released in a freely available public database intended as a resource for research on the immune response to SARS-CoV-2. Sample metadata almost always included a de-identified subject ID, COVID-19 status, age in years and sex. Samples came from the ongoing ImmuneRACE study (first 160 participants) plus 1,254 subjects from 6 global collaborators. Here is what the overall study found, with its caveats: The quantity of clinical and demographic metadata differed by source and by participant and was supplied without curation.

Comments on this clone: The antigen it recognizes is unknown. Base qualities are missing; no much larger clone stands one base away.

TCRbeta CDR3 regions were amplified from genomic DNA using the immunoSEQ Assay, a bias-controlled multiplex PCR. The authors' pipeline ran thus. The number of nucleated cells in each sample was estimated from the amplification of reference gene primers within the assay. To quantify the absolute abundance of each unique TCRbeta CDR3 rearrangement, sequence reads were collapsed and filtered. For each sample, productive Simpson clonality was calculated by taking the square root of Simpson's diversity index across productive rearrangements. TCRdb's version of the immuneACCESS table is confined to in-frame rearrangements and falls short of the full clone set. An unresolved V gene accounts for under half of the shortfall where checked; the remainder is of unknown origin. From that table come the V and J calls and clone size; the DNA was used to work out D and trimming. The sample records 120,000 to 150,000 clones, 87% of which are singletons. Of the sample, 3.5% to 4.5% falls within the top ten clones.

From cysteine to phenylalanine, the CDR3 is 14 amino acids long. Only the CDR3 DNA stays, 42 bases, in frame from base 1. V lost 1 base and J lost 8 bases, and the count of bases not matched to a germline gene is 6. CDR1 and CDR2, per the germline V gene, are LGHNT and FRNRAP. Participants in the prospective study were enrolled through a virtual design, were aged roughly 18 to 100 years, and lived in about 25 United States geographic areas. In the prospective study, participants were assigned to cohorts based on the clinical history participants reported in a screening survey and a study questionnaire. Exposed participants had been in contact with someone with a PCR-confirmed or clinician-diagnosed COVID-19 case within 2 weeks of study entry. Mobile phlebotomists in the prospective study collected whole blood, serum and a nasopharyngeal or oropharyngeal swab from every participant. Participants in the prospective study had the option to provide additional blood draws and questionnaires over an approximately two-month period. Blood samples from the prospective study were shipped frozen or at room temperature prior to DNA extraction.

The sample was PBMCs or T cells enriched from blood (not recorded which). This receptor was taken from a woman aged 40-49 years who had been exposed to COVID-19. The receptor chain draws on TRBV12-5 and TRBJ1-1, with 8 middle bases fitting TRBD1. The nucleotide sequence reads TGTGCTAGTGGTTTGGGGACAGGGTCTTTCGAAGCTTTCTTT. Translated, it reads CASGLGTGSFEAFF.